The T cell receptor beta chain under discussion was sequenced for a study of B cell selection in AIRE deficiency. General study findings and limits: Shorter CDR3s marked shared Treg sequences, biased toward few non-templated insertions. Patient Tconv and Treg cells showed healthy-like TCRBV usage, CDR3 length, diversity.

With regard to this clone: Antigen specificity is unknown.

This CDR3 has 14 residues. V was shortened by 3 bases and J by 11 bases, with 19 bases between the two germline ends. Per the germline V gene, CDR1 is SGHVS and CDR2 is FQNEAQ. Clones were read by immunoSEQ multiplex PCR, and TCRdb kept only the in-frame ones, dropping some. The sample shows roughly 24,000 clones, approximately 90% of them seen only once. The regulatory T cell sort gate was CD4+CD25hiCD127low/negative. This clonotype originated in a human donor in good health. The rearrangement uses TRBV7-8 and TRBJ1-1; D gene unclear. Input material: CD4+CD25+ Tregs sorted from PBMCs. The CDR3 loop reads CASSFGWYDPVAFF. The CDR3 DNA is TGTGCCAGCAGCTTTGGATGGTATGACCCCGTCGCTTTCTTT.